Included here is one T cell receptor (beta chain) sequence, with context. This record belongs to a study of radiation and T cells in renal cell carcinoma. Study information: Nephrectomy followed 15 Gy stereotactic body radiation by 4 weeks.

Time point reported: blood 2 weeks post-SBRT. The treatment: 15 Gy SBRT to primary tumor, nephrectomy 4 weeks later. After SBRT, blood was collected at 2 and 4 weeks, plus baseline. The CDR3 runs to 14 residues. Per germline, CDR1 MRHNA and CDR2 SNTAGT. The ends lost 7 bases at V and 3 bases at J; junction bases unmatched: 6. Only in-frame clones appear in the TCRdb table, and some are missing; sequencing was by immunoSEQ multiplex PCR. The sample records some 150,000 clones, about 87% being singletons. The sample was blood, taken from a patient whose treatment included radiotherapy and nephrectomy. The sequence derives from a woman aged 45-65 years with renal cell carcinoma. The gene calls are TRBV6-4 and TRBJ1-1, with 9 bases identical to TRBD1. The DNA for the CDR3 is TGTGCCAGCAAACAGGGGGCAGGGGACACTGAAGCTTTCTTT. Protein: CASKQGAGDTEAFF.